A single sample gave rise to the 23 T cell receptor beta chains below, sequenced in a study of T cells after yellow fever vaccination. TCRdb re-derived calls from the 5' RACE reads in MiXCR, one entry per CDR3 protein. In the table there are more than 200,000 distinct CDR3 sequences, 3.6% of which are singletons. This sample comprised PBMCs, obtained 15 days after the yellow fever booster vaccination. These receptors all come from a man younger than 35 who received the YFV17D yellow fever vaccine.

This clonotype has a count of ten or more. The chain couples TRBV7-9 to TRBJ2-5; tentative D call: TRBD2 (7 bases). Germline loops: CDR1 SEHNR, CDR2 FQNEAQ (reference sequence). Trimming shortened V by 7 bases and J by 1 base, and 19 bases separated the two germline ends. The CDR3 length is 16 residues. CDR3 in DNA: TGTGCCAGCAACCAGGGGCGTGGGGGGGTCCAAGAGACCCAGTACTTC. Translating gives CASNQGRGGVQETQYF. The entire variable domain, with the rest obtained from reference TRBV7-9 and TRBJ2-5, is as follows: DTGVSQNPRHKITKRGQNVTFRCDPISEHNRLYWYRQTLGQGPEFLTYFQNEAQLEKSRLLSDRFSAERPKGSFSTLEIQRTEQGDSAMYLCASNQGRGGVQETQYFGPGTRLLVL.

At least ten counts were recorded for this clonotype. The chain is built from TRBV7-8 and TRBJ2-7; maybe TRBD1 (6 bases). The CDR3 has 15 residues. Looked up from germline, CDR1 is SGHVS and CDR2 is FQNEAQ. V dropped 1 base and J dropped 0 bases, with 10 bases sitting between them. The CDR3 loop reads CASSLEEGGSYEQYF. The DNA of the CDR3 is TGTGCCAGCAGCTTAGAGGAAGGGGGCTCCTACGAGCAGTACTTC.

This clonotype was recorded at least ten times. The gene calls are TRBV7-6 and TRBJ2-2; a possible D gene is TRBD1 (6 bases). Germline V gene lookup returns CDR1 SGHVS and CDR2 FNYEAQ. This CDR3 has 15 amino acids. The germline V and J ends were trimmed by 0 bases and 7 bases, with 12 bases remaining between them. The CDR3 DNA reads TGTGCCAGCAGCTTAGCGTGGGGGCTGGGCGGGGAGCTGTTTTTT. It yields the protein CASSLAWGLGGELFF.

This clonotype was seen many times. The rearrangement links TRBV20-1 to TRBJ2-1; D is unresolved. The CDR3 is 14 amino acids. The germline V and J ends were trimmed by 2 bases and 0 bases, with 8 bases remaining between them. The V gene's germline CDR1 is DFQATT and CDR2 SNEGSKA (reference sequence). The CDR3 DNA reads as TGCAGTGCTAGACCGGAAAGCTCCTACAATGAGCAGTTCTTC. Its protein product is CSARPESSYNEQFF.

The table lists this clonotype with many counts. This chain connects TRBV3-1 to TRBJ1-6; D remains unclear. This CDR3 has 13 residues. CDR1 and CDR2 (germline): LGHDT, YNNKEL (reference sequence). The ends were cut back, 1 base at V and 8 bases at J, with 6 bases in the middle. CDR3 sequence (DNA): TGTGCCAGCAGCCAAGTGGTAGATTCACCCCTCCACTTT. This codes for CASSQVVDSPLHF.

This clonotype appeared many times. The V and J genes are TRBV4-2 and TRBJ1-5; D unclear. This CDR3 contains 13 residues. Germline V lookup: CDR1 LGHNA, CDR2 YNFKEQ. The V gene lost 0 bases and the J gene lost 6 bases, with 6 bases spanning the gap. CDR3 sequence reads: CASSQDSLQPQHF. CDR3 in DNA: TGTGCCAGCAGCCAAGACTCGCTTCAGCCCCAGCATTTT.

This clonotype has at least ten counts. CDR3 DNA sequence: TGCGCCAGCGCTCCGGGACTCACGGCGGAGACCCAGTACTTC. Amino acids: CASAPGLTAETQYF. The rearrangement uses TRBV5-1 and TRBJ2-5, with D tentatively TRBD2 (6 bases). Germline V gives CDR1 SGHRS, CDR2 YFSETQ. The CDR3 length is 14 residues. Deletions cut 7 bases from V and 5 bases from J, with 18 bases between. Filled out from reference TRBV5-1 and TRBJ2-5, the complete variable domain reads KAGVTQTPRYLIKTRGQQVTLSCSPISGHRSVSWYQQTPGQGLQFLFEYFSETQRNKGNFPGRFSGRQFSNSRSEMNVSTLELGDSALYLCASAPGLTAETQYFGPGTRLLVL.

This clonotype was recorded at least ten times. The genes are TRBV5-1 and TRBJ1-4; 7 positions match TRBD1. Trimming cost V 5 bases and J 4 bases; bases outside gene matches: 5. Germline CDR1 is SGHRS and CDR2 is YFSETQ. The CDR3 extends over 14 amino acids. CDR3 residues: CASRPGTDNEKLFF. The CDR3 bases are TGCGCCAGCAGACCAGGGACAGATAATGAAAAACTGTTTTTT.

The chain's CDR3 is CASSQDRGAVEKLFF. The DNA for the CDR3 is TGTGCCAGCAGCCAAGATCGGGGGGCAGTCGAAAAACTGTTTTTT. The chain couples TRBV3-1 to TRBJ1-4; tentatively, D is TRBD1 (6 bases). CDR1 and CDR2 (germline): LGHDT, YNNKEL (reference sequence). V dropped 0 bases and J dropped 8 bases, with 13 bases sitting between them. The CDR3 totals 15 residues.

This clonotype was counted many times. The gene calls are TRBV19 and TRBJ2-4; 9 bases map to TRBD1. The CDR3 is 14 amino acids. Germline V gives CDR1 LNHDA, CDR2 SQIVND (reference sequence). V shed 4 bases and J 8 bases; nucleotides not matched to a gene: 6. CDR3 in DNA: TGTGCCAGTAGTACTCGGGACAGGGTTGACATTCAGTACTTC. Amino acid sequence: CASSTRDRVDIQYF. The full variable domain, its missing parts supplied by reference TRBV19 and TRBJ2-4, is DGGITQSPKYLFRKEGQNVTLSCEQNLNHDAMYWYRQDPGQGLRLIYYSQIVNDFQKGDIAEGYSVSREKKESFPLTVTSAQKNPTAFYLCASSTRDRVDIQYFGAGTRLSVL.

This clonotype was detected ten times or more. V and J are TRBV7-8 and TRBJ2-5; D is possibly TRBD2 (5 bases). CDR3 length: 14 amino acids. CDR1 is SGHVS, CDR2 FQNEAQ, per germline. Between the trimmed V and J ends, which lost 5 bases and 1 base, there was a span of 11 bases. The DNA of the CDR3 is TGTGCCAGCAGCCCCCTAGCAGTCCAAGAGACCCAGTACTTC. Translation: CASSPLAVQETQYF.

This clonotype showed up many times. In DNA, the CDR3 is TGTGCCAGCTCACCATCCGGAACAGGCCCCCTCATGAACACTGAAGCTTTCTTT. Translating gives CASSPSGTGPLMNTEAFF. The chain carries TRBV18 and TRBJ1-1, with D maybe TRBD1 (5 bases). The CDR3 is made up of 18 amino acids. Germline V gene data show CDR1 as KGHSH and CDR2 as LQKENI. Deletions cut 2 bases from V and 0 bases from J, with 19 bases between.

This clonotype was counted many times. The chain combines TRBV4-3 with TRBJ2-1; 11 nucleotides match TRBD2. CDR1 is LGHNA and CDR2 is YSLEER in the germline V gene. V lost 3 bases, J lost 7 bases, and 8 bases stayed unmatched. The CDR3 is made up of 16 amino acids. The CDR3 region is CASSHVSGGAFNEQFF. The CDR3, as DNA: TGCGCCAGCAGCCACGTTAGCGGGGGGGCCTTTAATGAGCAGTTCTTC.

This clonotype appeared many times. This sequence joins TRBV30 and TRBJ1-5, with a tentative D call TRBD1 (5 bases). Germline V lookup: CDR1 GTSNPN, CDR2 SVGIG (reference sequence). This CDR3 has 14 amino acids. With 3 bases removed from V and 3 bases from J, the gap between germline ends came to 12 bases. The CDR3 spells CAWRDGHFNQPQHF. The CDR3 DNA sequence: TGTGCCTGGAGGGATGGACACTTCAATCAGCCCCAGCATTTT.

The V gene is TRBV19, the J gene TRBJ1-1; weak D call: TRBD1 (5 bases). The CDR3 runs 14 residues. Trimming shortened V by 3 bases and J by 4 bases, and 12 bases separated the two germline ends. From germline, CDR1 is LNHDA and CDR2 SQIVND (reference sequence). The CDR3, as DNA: TGTGCCAGTAGTATCACCGGGGCGGGCACTGAAGCTTTCTTT. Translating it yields CASSITGAGTEAFF. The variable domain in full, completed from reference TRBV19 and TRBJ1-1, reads DGGITQSPKYLFRKEGQNVTLSCEQNLNHDAMYWYRQDPGQGLRLIYYSQIVNDFQKGDIAEGYSVSREKKESFPLTVTSAQKNPTAFYLCASSITGAGTEAFFGQGTRLTVV.

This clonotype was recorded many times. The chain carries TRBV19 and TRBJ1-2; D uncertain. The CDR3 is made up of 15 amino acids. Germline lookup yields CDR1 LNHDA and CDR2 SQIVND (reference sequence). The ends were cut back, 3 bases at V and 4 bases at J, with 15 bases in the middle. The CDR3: CASSIKGGNSYGYTF. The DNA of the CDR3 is TGTGCCAGTAGTATCAAAGGCGGGAACTCCTATGGCTACACCTTC.

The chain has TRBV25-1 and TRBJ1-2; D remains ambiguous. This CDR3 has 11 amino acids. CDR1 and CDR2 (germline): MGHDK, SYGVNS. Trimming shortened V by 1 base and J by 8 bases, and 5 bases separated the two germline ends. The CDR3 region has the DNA TGTGCCAGCAGTGAATTCTGGGGCTACACCTTC. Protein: CASSEFWGYTF.

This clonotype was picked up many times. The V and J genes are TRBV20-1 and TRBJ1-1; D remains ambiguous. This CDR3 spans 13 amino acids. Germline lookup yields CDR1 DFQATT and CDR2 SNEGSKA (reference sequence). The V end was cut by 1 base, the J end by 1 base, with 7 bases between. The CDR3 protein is CSARGGANTEAFF. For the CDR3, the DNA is TGCAGTGCTAGAGGGGGAGCGAACACTGAAGCTTTCTTT.

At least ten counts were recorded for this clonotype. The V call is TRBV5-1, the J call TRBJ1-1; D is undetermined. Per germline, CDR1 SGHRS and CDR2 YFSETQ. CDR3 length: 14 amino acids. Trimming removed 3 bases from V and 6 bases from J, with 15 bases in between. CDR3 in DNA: TGCGCCAGCAGCTCCACTGGGGTGTTGGCTGAAGCTTTCTTT. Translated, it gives CASSSTGVLAEAFF.

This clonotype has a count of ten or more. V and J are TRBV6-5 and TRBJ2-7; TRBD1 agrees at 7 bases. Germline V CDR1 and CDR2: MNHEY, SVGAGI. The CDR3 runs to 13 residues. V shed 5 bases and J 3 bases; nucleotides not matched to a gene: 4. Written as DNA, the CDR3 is TGTGCCAGCAGTCCCGGGACAGTCTACGAGCAGTACTTC. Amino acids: CASSPGTVYEQYF.

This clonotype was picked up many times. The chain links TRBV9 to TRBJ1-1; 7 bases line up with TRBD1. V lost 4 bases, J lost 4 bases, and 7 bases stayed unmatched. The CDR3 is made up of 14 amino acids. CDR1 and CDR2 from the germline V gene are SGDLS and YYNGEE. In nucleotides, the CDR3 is TGTGCCAGCAGCCTTACAGGGGTTCGCACTGAAGCTTTCTTT. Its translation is CASSLTGVRTEAFF.

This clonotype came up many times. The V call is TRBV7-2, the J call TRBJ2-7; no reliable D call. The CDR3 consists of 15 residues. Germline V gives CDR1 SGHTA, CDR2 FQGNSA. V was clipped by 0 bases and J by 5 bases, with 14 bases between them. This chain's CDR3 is CASSLAPGSMDEQYF. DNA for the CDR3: TGTGCCAGCAGCTTAGCTCCAGGATCCATGGACGAGCAGTACTTC. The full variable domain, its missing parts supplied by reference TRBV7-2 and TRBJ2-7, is GAGVSQSPSNKVTEKGKDVELRCDPISGHTALYWYRQSLGQGLEFLIYFQGNSAPDKSGLPSDRFSAERTGGSVSTLTIQRTQQEDSAVYLCASSLAPGSMDEQYFGPGTRLTVT.

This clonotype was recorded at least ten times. The CDR3 bases are TGCGCCAGCAGCTTGATGGGGGGGGCCGAAAACATTCAGTACTTC. It is translated as CASSLMGGAENIQYF. The rearrangement joins TRBV5-1 to TRBJ2-4; a weak D match, TRBD2 (7 bases). Trimming shortened V by 1 base and J by 5 bases, and 13 bases separated the two germline ends. In germline, CDR1 is SGHRS, CDR2 YFSETQ. The length of the CDR3 is 15 residues.